Reported below is one TCR beta chain. Its antigen is not identified. This entry is derived from a study of response to subunit inactivated influenza vaccine. Notes on the study in general: There was a suggestion from the authors that each seasonal influenza vaccination recruits few new T cells.

TCRdb re-called the RT-PCR reads with MiXCR, one entry per CDR3 protein. Among more than 450,000 distinct CDR3 sequences, 10% to 15% were seen once, and the ten largest hold roughly 10%. The CDR3 has 15 residues. V was shortened by 2 bases and J by 3 bases, with 13 bases between the two germline ends. Sequenced here: PBMCs from blood, sampled on the day of vaccination. The origin of this receptor is a man in his fifties or sixties who received an inactivated influenza vaccine. This chain uses TRBV12-3 or TRBV12-4 with TRBJ2-5, with D possibly called TRBD1 or TRBD2 (6 bases each). The CDR3 region is CASSLYIRGEETQYF. The DNA for the CDR3 is TGTGCCAGCAGTTTATATATAAGGGGGGAAGAGACCCAGTACTTC.